This T cell receptor beta chain was sequenced in a study of breast tumors, draining lymph nodes, adjacent tissues. This CDR3 spans 16 amino acids. Germline CDR1 is MNHEY and CDR2 is SVGAGI. The ends lost 6 bases at V and 3 bases at J; junction bases unmatched: 6. TCRdb called the multiplex PCR reads again in MiXCR, with one record for every CDR3 protein. The top ten hold 1.2% to 1.5% of the sample, which has approximately 210,000 distinct CDR3 sequences, less than 40% seen once. Axillary draining lymph nodes of breast cancer patients supplied the node samples. This clonotype was seen repeatedly, ten times or more.

The receptor comes from a female donor with breast cancer. Some clones in this sample may be carry-over from other donors' samples. The V call is TRBV6-5, the J call TRBJ1-3, with TRBD1 matching over 12 bases. Sequenced material: axillary lymph node tissue. The CDR3 DNA reads as TGTGCCAGCAGCCGGGGACAGGGGGCATATGGAAACACCATATATTTT. Translated: CASSRGQGAYGNTIYF.